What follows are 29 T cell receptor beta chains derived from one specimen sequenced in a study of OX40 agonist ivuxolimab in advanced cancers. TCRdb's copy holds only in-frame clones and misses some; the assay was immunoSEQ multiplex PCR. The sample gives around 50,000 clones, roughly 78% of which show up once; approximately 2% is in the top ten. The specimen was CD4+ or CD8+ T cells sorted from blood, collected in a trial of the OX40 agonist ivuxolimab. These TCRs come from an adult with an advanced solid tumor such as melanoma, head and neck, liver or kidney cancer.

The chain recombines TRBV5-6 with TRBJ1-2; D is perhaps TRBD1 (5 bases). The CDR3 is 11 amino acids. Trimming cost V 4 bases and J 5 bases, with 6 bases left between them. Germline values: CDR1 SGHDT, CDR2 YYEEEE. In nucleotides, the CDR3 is TGTGCCAGCAGCCCAGGGTATGGCTACACCTTC. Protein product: CASSPGYGYTF.

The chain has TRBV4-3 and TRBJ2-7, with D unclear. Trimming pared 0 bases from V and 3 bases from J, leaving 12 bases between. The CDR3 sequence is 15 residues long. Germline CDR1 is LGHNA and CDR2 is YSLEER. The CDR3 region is CASSQDEQNIYEQYF. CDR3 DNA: TGCGCCAGCAGCCAAGATGAGCAGAATATCTACGAGCAGTACTTC.

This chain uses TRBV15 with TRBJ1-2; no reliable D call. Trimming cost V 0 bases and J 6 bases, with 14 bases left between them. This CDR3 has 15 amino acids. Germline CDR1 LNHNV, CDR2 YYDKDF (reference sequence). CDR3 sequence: CATSREIGMVNGYTF. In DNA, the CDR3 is TGTGCCACCAGCAGAGAGATTGGGATGGTAAATGGCTACACCTTC. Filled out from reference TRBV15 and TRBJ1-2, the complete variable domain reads DAMVIQNPRYQVTQFGKPVTLSCSQTLNHNVMYWYQQKSSQAPKLLFHYYDKDFNNEADTPDNFQSRRPNTSFCFLDIRSPGLGDTAMYLCATSREIGMVNGYTFGSGTRLTVV.

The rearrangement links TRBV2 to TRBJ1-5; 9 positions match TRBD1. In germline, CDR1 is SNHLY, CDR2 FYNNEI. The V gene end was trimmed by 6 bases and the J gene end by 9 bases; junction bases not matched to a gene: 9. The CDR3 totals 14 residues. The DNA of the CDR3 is TGTGCCAGCAGCGCCGGGACAGGGTTATTGCCCCAGCATTTT. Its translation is CASSAGTGLLPQHF.

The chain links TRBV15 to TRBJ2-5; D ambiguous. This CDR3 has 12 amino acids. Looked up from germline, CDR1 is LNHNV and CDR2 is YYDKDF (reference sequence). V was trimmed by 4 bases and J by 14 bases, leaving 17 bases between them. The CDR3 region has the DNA TGTGCCACCAGCACAGACGACCCTTCCCTTTACTTC. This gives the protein CATSTDDPSLYF.

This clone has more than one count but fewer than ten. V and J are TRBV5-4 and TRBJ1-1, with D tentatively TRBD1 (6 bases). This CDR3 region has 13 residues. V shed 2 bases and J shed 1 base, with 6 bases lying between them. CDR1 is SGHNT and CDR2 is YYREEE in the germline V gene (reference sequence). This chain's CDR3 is CASSLQGNTEAFF. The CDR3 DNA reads TGTGCCAGCAGCTTACAGGGGAACACTGAAGCTTTCTTT.

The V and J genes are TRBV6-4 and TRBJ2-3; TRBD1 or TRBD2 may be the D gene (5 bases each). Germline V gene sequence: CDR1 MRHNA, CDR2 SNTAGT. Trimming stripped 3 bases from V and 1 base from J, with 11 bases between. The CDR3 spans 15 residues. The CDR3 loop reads CASSELGGRTDTQYF. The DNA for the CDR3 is TGTGCCAGCAGTGAACTTGGGGGACGCACAGATACGCAGTATTTT.

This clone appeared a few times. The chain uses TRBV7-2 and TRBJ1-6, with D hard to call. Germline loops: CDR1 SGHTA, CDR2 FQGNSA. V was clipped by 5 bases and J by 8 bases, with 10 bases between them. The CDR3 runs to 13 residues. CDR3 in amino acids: CASSPRPDSPLHF. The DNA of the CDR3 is TGTGCCAGCAGCCCCCGGCCCGATTCACCCCTCCACTTT.

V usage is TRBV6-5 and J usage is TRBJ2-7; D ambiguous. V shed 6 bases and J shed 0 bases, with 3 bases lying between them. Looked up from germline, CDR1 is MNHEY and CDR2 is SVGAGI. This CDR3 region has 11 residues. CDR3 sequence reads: CASRSSYEQYF. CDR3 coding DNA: TGTGCCAGCAGAAGCTCCTACGAGCAGTACTTC.

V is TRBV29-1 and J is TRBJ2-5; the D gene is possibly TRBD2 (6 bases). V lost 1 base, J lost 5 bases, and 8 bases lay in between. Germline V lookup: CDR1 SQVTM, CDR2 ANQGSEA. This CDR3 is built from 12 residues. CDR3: CSVEVLAETQYF. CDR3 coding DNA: TGCAGCGTTGAAGTTCTAGCGGAGACCCAGTACTTC.

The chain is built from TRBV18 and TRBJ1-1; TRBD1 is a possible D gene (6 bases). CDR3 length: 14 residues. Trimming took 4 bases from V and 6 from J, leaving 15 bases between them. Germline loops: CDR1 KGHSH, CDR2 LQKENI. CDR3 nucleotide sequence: TGTGCCAGCTCACGGGGGGCGGGCAACCCTGAAGCTTTCTTT. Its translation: CASSRGAGNPEAFF.

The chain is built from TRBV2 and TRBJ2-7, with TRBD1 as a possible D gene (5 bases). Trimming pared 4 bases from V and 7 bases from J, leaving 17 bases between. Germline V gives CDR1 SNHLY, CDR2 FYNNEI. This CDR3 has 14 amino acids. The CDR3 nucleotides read TGTGCCAGCAGTGCCCAGTTACAGGCTTTTGAGCAGTACTTC. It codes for CASSAQLQAFEQYF.

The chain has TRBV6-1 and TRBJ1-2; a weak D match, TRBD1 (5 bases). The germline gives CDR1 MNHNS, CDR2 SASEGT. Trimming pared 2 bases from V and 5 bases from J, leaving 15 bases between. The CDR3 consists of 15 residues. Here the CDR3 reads CASSEQIAAGYGYTF. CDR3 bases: TGTGCCAGCAGTGAACAAATAGCGGCAGGGTATGGCTACACCTTC.

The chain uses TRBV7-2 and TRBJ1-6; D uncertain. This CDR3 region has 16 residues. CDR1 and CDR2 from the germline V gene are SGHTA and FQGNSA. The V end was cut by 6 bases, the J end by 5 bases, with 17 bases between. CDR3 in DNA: TGTGCCAGCAGATCCTTTAATGGGGATCATAATTCACCCCTCCACTTT. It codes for CASRSFNGDHNSPLHF.

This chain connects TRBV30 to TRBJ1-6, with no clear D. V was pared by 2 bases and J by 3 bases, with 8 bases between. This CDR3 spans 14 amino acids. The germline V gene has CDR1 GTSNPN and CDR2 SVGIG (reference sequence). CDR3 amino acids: CAWSRRYYNSPLHF. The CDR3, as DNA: TGTGCCTGGAGTCGGAGGTACTATAATTCACCCCTCCACTTT.

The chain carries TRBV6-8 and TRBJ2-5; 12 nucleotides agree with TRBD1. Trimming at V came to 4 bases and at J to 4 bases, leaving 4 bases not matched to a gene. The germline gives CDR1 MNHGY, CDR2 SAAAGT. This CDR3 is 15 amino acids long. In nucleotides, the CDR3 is TGTGCCAGCAGTTGGGGACAGGGGGCCCCAGAGACCCAGTACTTC. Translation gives CASSWGQGAPETQYF.

The CDR3 loop reads CASSHRAPRGDGYTF. CDR3 bases: TGTGCCAGCAGCCATCGGGCCCCCCGCGGGGATGGCTACACCTTC. This chain joins TRBV14 and TRBJ1-2; D is unresolved. The germline V and J ends were trimmed by 3 bases and 6 bases, with 17 bases remaining between them. This CDR3 contains 15 residues. The germline CDR1 and CDR2 sequences are SGHDN and FVKESK.

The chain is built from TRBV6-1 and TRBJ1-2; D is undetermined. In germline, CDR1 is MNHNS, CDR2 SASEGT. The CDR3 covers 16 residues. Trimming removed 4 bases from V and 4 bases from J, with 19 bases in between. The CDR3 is CASSGRHSGKLYGYTF. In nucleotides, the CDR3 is TGTGCCAGCAGTGGGAGACACTCTGGGAAGCTCTATGGCTACACCTTC.

Here the CDR3 DNA reads TGCGCCAGCAGCGCGGGACAGGGGGCGAGTTCACCCCTCCACTTT. Its translation: CASSAGQGASSPLHF. The chain has TRBV5-1 and TRBJ1-6; 12 bases are shared with TRBD1. CDR1 SGHRS and CDR2 YFSETQ come from the germline V gene. This CDR3 contains 15 residues. V lost 4 bases to trimming and J lost 9 bases; unmatched junction nucleotides: 5.

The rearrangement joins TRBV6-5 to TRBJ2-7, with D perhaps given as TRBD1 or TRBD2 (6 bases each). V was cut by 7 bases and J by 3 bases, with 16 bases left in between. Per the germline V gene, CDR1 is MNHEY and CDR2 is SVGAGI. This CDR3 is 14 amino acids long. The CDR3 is CASTPPRGGYEQYF. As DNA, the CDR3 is TGTGCCAGCACTCCCCCCAGGGGAGGCTACGAGCAGTACTTC.

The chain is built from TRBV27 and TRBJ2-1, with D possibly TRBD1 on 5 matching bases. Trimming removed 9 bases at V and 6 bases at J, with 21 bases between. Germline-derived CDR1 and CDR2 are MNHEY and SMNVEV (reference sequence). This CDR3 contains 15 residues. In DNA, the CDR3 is TGTGCCAGTTCTTTAACCAGACAGAATTTCAATGAGCAGTTCTTC. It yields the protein CASSLTRQNFNEQFF.

The CDR3 sequence: CASSLSDSTEAFF. CDR3 nucleotide sequence: TGTGCCAGCAGTCTTAGTGACAGTACTGAAGCTTTCTTT. V gene TRBV28 combines with J gene TRBJ1-1; D possibly corresponds to TRBD1 (5 bases). Germline loops: CDR1 MDHEN, CDR2 SYDVKM. Trimming stripped 5 bases from V and 5 bases from J, with 12 bases between. The length of the CDR3 is 13 residues.

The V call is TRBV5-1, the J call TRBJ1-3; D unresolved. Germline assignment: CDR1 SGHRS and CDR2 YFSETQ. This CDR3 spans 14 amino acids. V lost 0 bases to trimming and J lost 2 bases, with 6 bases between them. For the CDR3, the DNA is TGCGCCAGCAGCTTGGAGCCGGCTGGAAACACCATATATTTT. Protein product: CASSLEPAGNTIYF.

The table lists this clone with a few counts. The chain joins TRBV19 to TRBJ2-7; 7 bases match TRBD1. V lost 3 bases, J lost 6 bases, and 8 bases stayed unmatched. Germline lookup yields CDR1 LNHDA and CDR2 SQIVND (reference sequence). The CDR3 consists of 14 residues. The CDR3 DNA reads TGTGCCAGTAGTATTCGACAGGGCCAGGGCGAGCAGTACTTC. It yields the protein CASSIRQGQGEQYF.

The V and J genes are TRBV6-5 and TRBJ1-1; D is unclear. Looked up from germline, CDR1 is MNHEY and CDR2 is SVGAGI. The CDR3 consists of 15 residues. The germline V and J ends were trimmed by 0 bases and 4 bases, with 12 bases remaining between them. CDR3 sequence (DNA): TGTGCCAGCAGTTACTCACCGGAAGATGGCACTGAAGCTTTCTTT. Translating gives CASSYSPEDGTEAFF.

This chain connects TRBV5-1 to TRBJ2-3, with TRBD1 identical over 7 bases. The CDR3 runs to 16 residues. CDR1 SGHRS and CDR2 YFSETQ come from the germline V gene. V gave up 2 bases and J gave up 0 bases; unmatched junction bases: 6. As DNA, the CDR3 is TGCGCCAGCAGCTTTCTCGGGACAGAAAGCACAGATACGCAGTATTTT. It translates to CASSFLGTESTDTQYF.

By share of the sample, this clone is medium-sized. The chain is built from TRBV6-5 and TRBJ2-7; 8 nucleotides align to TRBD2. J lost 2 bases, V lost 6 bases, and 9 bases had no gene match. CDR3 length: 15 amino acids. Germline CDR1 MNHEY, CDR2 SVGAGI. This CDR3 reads CASSLSGAPPYEQYF. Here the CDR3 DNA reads TGTGCCAGCAGCCTTAGCGGGGCCCCCCCCTACGAGCAGTACTTC.

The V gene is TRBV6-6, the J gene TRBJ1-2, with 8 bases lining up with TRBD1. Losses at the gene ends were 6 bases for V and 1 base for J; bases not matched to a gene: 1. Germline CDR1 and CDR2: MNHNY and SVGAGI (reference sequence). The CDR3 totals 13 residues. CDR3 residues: CASRTGVNYGYTF. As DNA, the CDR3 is TGTGCCAGCAGGACAGGGGTTAACTATGGCTACACCTTC.

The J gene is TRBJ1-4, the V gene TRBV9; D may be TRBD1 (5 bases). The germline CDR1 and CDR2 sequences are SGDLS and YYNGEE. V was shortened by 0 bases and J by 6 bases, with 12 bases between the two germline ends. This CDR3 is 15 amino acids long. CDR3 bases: TGTGCCAGCAGCGTAGGGCGAGGGGTTTATGAAAAACTGTTTTTT. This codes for CASSVGRGVYEKLFF.